The 6 T cell receptor beta chains in this list originate from one sample, sequenced in a study of blood T cell repertoires in COVID-19. This table comes from immunoSEQ multiplex PCR, and its TCRdb copy is limited to in-frame clones, with some not included. The sample yields over 150,000 clones, around 78% seen once. The sample was peripheral blood. The origin of the receptors is a man older than 75 with acute or convalescent COVID-19.

This clone was detected a few times. The chain recombines TRBV29-1 with TRBJ2-1; 12 bases are shared with TRBD2. Unmatched junction bases numbered 4, after V lost 4 bases and J lost 12 bases. The CDR3 is made up of 12 amino acids. The germline CDR1 and CDR2 sequences are SQVTM and ANQGSEA. CDR3: CSVGTSGEMQFF. In DNA form, the CDR3 reads TGCAGCGTTGGGACTAGCGGGGAGATGCAGTTCTTC.

V is TRBV9 and J is TRBJ1-4; D perhaps matches TRBD1 (6 bases). The germline V gene encodes CDR1 SGDLS and CDR2 YYNGEE. This CDR3 region has 13 residues. Trimming took 1 base from V and 8 from J, leaving 9 bases between them. This CDR3 reads CASSVTGNEKLFF. Written as DNA, the CDR3 is TGTGCCAGCAGCGTAACAGGGAACGAAAAACTGTTTTTT.

This clone occurred once. CDR3 nucleotide sequence: TGTGCCAGCAGTCCGTTCTCCGGGAATCAGCCCCAGCATTTT. It specifies CASSPFSGNQPQHF. The chain employs TRBV27 and TRBJ1-5; D remains unclear. The germline V and J ends were trimmed by 5 bases and 4 bases, with 12 bases remaining between them. The CDR3 is made up of 14 amino acids. Germline CDR1 MNHEY, CDR2 SMNVEV (reference sequence).

The chain couples TRBV5-1 to TRBJ2-7; TRBD1 aligns across 8 bases. Germline V gives CDR1 SGHRS, CDR2 YFSETQ. Trimming cost V 3 bases and J 1 base; bases outside gene matches: 6. The CDR3 consists of 15 residues. CDR3 in DNA: TGCGCCAGCAGCTCGGGACAGGCGATATCCTACGAGCAGTACTTC. This translates into CASSSGQAISYEQYF.

The chain recombines TRBV3-1 (or the pseudogene TRBV3-2) with TRBJ1-5; no clear D. Trimming shortened V by 1 base and J by 3 bases, and 10 bases separated the two germline ends. The germline V gene encodes CDR1 LGHDT and CDR2 YNNKEL (reference sequence). This CDR3 is built from 15 residues. CDR3 nucleotide sequence: TGTGCCAGCAGCCAAGGTGGAGGGAACAATCAGCCCCAGCATTTT. It yields the protein CASSQGGGNNQPQHF.

The chain recombines TRBV5-6 with TRBJ1-3; possible D gene TRBD1, 5 bases. With 2 bases removed from V and 0 bases from J, the gap between germline ends came to 18 bases. Germline values: CDR1 SGHDT, CDR2 YYEEEE. This CDR3 comprises 18 residues. The CDR3 loop reads CASSLGTGLRGSGNTIYF. CDR3 DNA: TGTGCCAGCAGCTTAGGAACAGGCCTTAGGGGCTCTGGAAACACCATATATTTT. Variable domain in full (rest from reference TRBV5-6 and TRBJ1-3): DAGVTQSPTHLIKTRGQQVTLRCSPKSGHDTVSWYQQALGQGPQFIFQYYEEEERQRGNFPDRFSGHQFPNYSSELNVNALLLGDSALYLCASSLGTGLRGSGNTIYFGEGSWLTVV.